A single sample gave rise to the 7 T cell receptor beta chains below, sequenced in a study of memory CD4+ T cells and cytomegalovirus serostatus. Profiled with immunoSEQ multiplex PCR; TCRdb holds only in-frame clones, not every one. The sample records about 59,000 clones, around 82% being singletons. The sort gate was single viable CD3+CD4+CD8-CD45RO+ cells for memory CD4+ T cells. The material sequenced was memory CD4+ T cells from blood. These receptor sequences come from an adult in good health and CMV-seronegative. Some clones in this sample may be carry-over from other donors' samples.

The J gene is TRBJ2-3, the V gene TRBV9; D is unresolved. V was pared by 0 bases and J by 0 bases, with 2 bases between. The CDR3 covers 13 residues. The germline gives CDR1 SGDLS, CDR2 YYNGEE. The CDR3 region is CASSVDSTDTQYF. For the CDR3, the DNA is TGTGCCAGCAGCGTAGACAGCACAGATACGCAGTATTTT.

The chain combines TRBV6-1 with TRBJ1-2; D is undetermined. The CDR3 is 14 amino acids. Germline CDR1 is MNHNS and CDR2 is SASEGT. V lost 0 bases and J 3 bases, leaving 8 bases between the germline ends. CDR3 nucleotides: TGTGCCAGCAGTGAAGCCCCCAGGTACTATGGCTACACCTTC. Encoded protein: CASSEAPRYYGYTF.

The chain recombines TRBV25-1 with TRBJ2-2; D unresolved. Trimming removed 2 bases at V and 6 bases at J, with 13 bases between. The CDR3 loop spans 15 amino acids. Per the germline V gene, CDR1 is MGHDK and CDR2 is SYGVNS. The CDR3 nucleotides are TGTGCCAGCAGTGAAGATCCTGGGTTTGCCGGGGAGCTGTTTTTT. Protein: CASSEDPGFAGELFF. Filled out from reference TRBV25-1 and TRBJ2-2, the complete variable domain reads EADIYQTPRYLVIGTGKKITLECSQTMGHDKMYWYQQDPGMELHLIHYSYGVNSTEKGDLSSESTVSRIRTEHFPLTLESARPSHTSQYLCASSEDPGFAGELFFGEGSRLTVL.

Here the CDR3 DNA reads TGTGCCAGCAGCTTAGCGGGACCGAACACCGGGGAGCTGTTTTTT. It translates to CASSLAGPNTGELFF. The V gene is TRBV7-9, the J gene TRBJ2-2; D assignment may be TRBD1 or TRBD2 (5 bases each). Trimming left V 0 bases short and J 0 bases short, with 5 bases between. The germline CDR1 and CDR2 sequences are SEHNR and FQNEAQ (reference sequence). The CDR3 loop spans 15 amino acids.

CDR3 bases: TGTGCCAGCAGCTTGTCTGGGTCCCACTCCTACGAGCAGTACTTC. Protein product: CASSLSGSHSYEQYF. The J gene is TRBJ2-7, the V gene TRBV5-5; D gene ambiguous. The ends were cut back, 1 base at V and 0 bases at J, with 11 bases in the middle. The germline V gene encodes CDR1 SGHKS and CDR2 YYEKEE (reference sequence). This CDR3 comprises 15 residues.

V gene TRBV10-3 combines with J gene TRBJ2-7; 9 bases agree with TRBD2. Germline loops: CDR1 ENHRY, CDR2 SYGVKD. V was pared by 4 bases and J by 6 bases, with 10 bases of the junction left unmatched. The CDR3 is 15 amino acids. The CDR3 coding sequence is TGTGCCATCAGTGGGACTAGCGCTAGGACCTCCGAGCAGTACTTC. This gives the protein CAISGTSARTSEQYF.

The chain combines TRBV7-6 with TRBJ2-1, with 8 bases fitting TRBD2. This CDR3 spans 17 amino acids. Germline V gene sequence: CDR1 SGHVS, CDR2 FNYEAQ. The J segment lost 7 bases and the V segment lost 5 bases, leaving 16 bases of the junction unmatched. This chain's CDR3 is CASSTTLSLAGKNEQFF. The CDR3 DNA sequence: TGTGCCAGCAGCACCACCCTTAGTTTAGCGGGAAAAAATGAGCAGTTCTTC.